Given below is one TCR beta chain in context. These data come from a study of T cells after yellow fever vaccination. TCRdb processed the 5' RACE reads anew with MiXCR; each CDR3 protein has one entry. The sample lists 400,000 to 450,000 distinct CDR3 sequences, 18% seen once, with over 15% in the top ten. Deletions cut 5 bases from V and 7 bases from J, with 18 bases between. Looked up from germline, CDR1 is DFQATT and CDR2 is SNEGSKA (reference sequence). This CDR3 has 14 residues. The TCR sequence derives from a man aged 18 to 29 who received the YFV17D yellow fever vaccine. The chain couples TRBV20-1 to TRBJ2-1; D tentatively reads TRBD1 or TRBD2 (5 bases each). The sample here was PBMCs, taken before the yellow fever booster vaccination. This CDR3 reads CSAARDPHRNEQFF. The CDR3 DNA is TGCAGTGCTGCTCGGGACCCCCATCGGAATGAGCAGTTCTTC.